This TCR beta chain was documented in a study of blood T cells in healthy people across ages. Germline V CDR1 and CDR2: MGHRA, YSYEKL. The CDR3 spans 15 residues. The germline V and J ends were trimmed by 1 base and 4 bases, with 13 bases remaining between them. A second PCR, run for about 7 to 11 cycles, used a sample-barcoded 5' primer plus a J-beta primer mix. MiXCR was run by TCRdb on the 5' RACE reads, yielding one entry per CDR3 protein. Counted here are under 850,000 distinct CDR3 sequences, about 36% occurring once; the ten biggest clones make up 10% to 15%. Isolated per sample were at least 7 million PBMCs.

The sequence derives from a man younger than 30 in good health. Sequenced sample: blood. The chain carries TRBV4-1 and TRBJ1-2; D may be TRBD1 (5 bases). Written as DNA, the CDR3 is TGCGCCAGCAGCCAAGTCCACAGGCTCGGCTATGGCTACACCTTC. It encodes CASSQVHRLGYGYTF.